This T cell receptor (beta chain) was captured in a study of shared clonotypes between healthy human individuals. Overall study findings and caveats: It was only blood that was sampled, and tissue repertoires likely differ. Clonotypes shared by all four donors outscored non-shared clonotypes in generation probability.

V gave up 2 bases and J gave up 0 bases, with 13 bases separating them. Germline V gene data show CDR1 as GTSNPN and CDR2 as SVGIG (reference sequence). The CDR3 has 16 amino acids. CD45RA-negative memory and CD45RA+ naive subsets were split from the CD4+ cells. A remark on this clone: Its antigen is not identified.

The protocol was immunoSEQ multiplex PCR, while the TCRdb copy is restricted to in-frame clones and leaves out a portion. The sample comprises just over 2,000,000 clones, over 85% of which are singletons, and 0.13% rests with the top ten. Specimen: naive CD4+ T cells sorted from blood. Regarding subset: CD45RA+ positively selected. This clonotype originated in a man between 18 and 29 years old in good health. The chain has TRBV30 and TRBJ2-2, with D perhaps matching TRBD2 (5 bases). The CDR3 nucleotides are TGTGCCTGGAGTCAGTTTGGGAGAACGAACACCGGGGAGCTGTTTTTT. Protein product: CAWSQFGRTNTGELFF.